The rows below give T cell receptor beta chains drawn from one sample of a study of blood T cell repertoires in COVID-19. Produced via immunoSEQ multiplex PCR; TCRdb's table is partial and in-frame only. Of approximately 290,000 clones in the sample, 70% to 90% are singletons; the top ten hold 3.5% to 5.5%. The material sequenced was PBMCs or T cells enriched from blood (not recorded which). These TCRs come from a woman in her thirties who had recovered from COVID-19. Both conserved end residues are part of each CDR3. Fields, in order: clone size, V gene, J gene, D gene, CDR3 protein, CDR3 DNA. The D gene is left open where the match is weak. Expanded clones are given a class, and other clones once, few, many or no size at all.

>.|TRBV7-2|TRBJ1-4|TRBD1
CASSLATGVGEKLFF
TGTGCCAGCAGCTTAGCGACAGGGGTGGGGGAAAAACTGTTTTTT
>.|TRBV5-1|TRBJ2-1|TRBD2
CASSRDPEREGSYNEQFF
TGCGCCAGCAGCAGAGACCCAGAGCGGGAGGGCTCCTACAATGAGCAGTTCTTC
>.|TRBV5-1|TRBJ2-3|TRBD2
CASSPGTSGGVPDTQYF
TGCGCCAGCAGCCCCGGGACTAGCGGGGGGGTCCCAGATACGCAGTATTTT
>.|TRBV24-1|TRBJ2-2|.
CATSDLRQSNTGELFF
TGTGCCACCAGTGACCTACGACAGTCGAACACCGGGGAGCTGTTTTTT
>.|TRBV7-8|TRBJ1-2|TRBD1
CASSLQTQGANYGYTF
TGTGCCAGCAGCTTACAAACCCAGGGGGCTAACTATGGCTACACCTTC
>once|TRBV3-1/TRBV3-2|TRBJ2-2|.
CASSQVPSGELFF
TGTGCCAGCAGCCAAGTTCCGTCCGGGGAGCTGTTTTTT
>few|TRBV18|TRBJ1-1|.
CASSPPGSGSTEAFF
TGTGCCAGCTCACCACCGGGGAGCGGGAGCACTGAAGCTTTCTTT
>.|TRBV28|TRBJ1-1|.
CASSRGNEAFF
TGTGCCAGCAGCAGAGGCAATGAAGCTTTCTTT
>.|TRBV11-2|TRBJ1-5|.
CASSLGRREPQHF
TGTGCCAGCAGCTTAGGTAGGAGGGAGCCCCAGCATTTT
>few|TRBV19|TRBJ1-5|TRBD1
CASSRRTGRRYSNQPQHF
TGTGCCAGTAGTCGCCGGACAGGGAGAAGGTATAGCAATCAGCCCCAGCATTTT
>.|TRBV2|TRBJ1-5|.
CASSDWDIPHQPQHF
TGTGCCAGCAGTGATTGGGACATCCCTCATCAGCCCCAGCATTTT
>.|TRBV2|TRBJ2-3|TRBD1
CASSERSGTDQYF
TGTGCCAGCAGCGAACGATCCGGGACAGATCAGTATTTT
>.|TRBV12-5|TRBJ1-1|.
CASGLTRTEAFF
TGTGCTAGTGGTTTAACGCGGACTGAAGCTTTCTTT
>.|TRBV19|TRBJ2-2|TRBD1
CASSTLTGGTGELFF
TGTGCCAGTAGTACCCTGACAGGGGGCACCGGGGAGCTGTTTTTT
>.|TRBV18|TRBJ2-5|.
CASSPQNQETQYF
TGTGCCAGCTCACCCCAGAACCAAGAGACCCAGTACTTC
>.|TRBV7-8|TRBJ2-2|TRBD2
CASSLRAAGTSLHTGELFF
TGTGCCAGCAGCTTAAGGGCAGCGGGGACCTCCCTACACACCGGGGAGCTGTTTTTT
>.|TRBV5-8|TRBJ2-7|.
CASSLRADILSYEQYF
TGTGCCAGCAGCTTGAGAGCAGACATCTTATCCTACGAGCAGTACTTC
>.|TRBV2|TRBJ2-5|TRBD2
CASSTSRTSGPTQYF
TGTGCCAGCAGTACTAGCAGGACTAGCGGCCCGACCCAGTACTTC
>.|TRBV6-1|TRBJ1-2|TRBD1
CASSEAGGTGIYGYTF
TGTGCCAGCAGTGAAGCAGGAGGGACAGGGATCTATGGCTACACCTTC
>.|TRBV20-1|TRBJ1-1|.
CSASSNRDWTEAFF
TGCAGTGCTAGTAGCAACAGGGATTGGACTGAAGCTTTCTTT
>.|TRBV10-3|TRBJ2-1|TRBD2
CAISSYSSGGTNEQFF
TGTGCCATCAGTTCCTATTCTAGCGGGGGGACCAATGAGCAGTTCTTC
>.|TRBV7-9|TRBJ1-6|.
CASSLEIAPLHF
TGTGCCAGCAGCTTAGAAATAGCACCCCTCCACTTT
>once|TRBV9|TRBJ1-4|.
CASSVGGRGEKLFF
TGTGCCAGCAGCGTAGGGGGCAGGGGTGAAAAACTGTTTTTT
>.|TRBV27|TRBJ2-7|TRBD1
CASSSGQGSYEQYF
TGTGCCAGCAGTTCAGGACAGGGTTCCTACGAGCAGTACTTC
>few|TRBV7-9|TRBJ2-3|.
CASSLVSGTDTQYF
TGTGCCAGCAGCTTAGTCTCAGGGACAGATACGCAGTATTTT